These T cell receptor beta chains were read from a single sample in a study of post-analysis software for immune sequencing data. One entry per CDR3 protein results from TCRdb running MiXCR on the PCR reads. The sample yields around 440,000 distinct CDR3 sequences, around 40% seen once. What was sequenced was blood. Receptor source: a girl between 5 and 17 years old with multiple sclerosis. The CDR3 runs from the conserved cysteine through the conserved F or W. D genes are given only for firm matches. Not all rows give a size; the values are once, few, many and, for expanded clones, a class.

CDR3 DNA,CDR3 protein,D gene,clone size,J gene,V gene
TGTGCCAGCAGCCCCACTAGGGTCTCCTACAATGAGCAGTTCTTC,CASSPTRVSYNEQFF,.,.,TRBJ2-1,TRBV3-1
TGCGCCAGCAGCTTGGTTGGGTGGCGGGAGGCCACCTACGAGCAGTACTTC,CASSLVGWREATYEQYF,TRBD2,.,TRBJ2-7,TRBV5-1
TGTGCCAGCACCTTTAGTAAAGCCCTCCACTTT,CASTFSKALHF,.,.,TRBJ1-6,TRBV12-3/TRBV12-4
TGTGCCAGCAGCCGACTAGCGGTCTCCTACGAGCAGTACTTC,CASSRLAVSYEQYF,TRBD2,many,TRBJ2-7,TRBV6-2/TRBV6-3
TGTGCCAGCAGTCCTGAAGACAGGGGGCGAGGCCAGCCCCAGCATTTT,CASSPEDRGRGQPQHF,TRBD1,.,TRBJ1-5,TRBV12-3/TRBV12-4
TGTGCCAGCAGGCTGCAACCATACTATGGCTACACCTTC,CASRLQPYYGYTF,.,.,TRBJ1-2,TRBV7-2
TGTGCCAGCAGCTTTGGGGCAGGAGAGCAGTACTTC,CASSFGAGEQYF,.,.,TRBJ2-7,TRBV7-8
TGCGCCAGCGCTCGGGAGGGGAACACTGAAGCTTTCTTT,CASAREGNTEAFF,.,.,TRBJ1-1,TRBV5-1
TGCAGCGCGGGACTCATTCAGCCTTACGAGCAGTACTTC,CSAGLIQPYEQYF,.,.,TRBJ2-7,TRBV29-1
TGTGCCAGCAGTGTGGGGGGCCTGAACGAGCAGTACTTC,CASSVGGLNEQYF,.,.,TRBJ2-7,TRBV9
TGCGCCAGCAGCTACGGGTCTGGGGACACTGAAGCTTTCTTT,CASSYGSGDTEAFF,.,.,TRBJ1-1,TRBV5-1
TGTGCCAGCAGTGAAGCGTCCAGGGTCTATGGCTACACCTTC,CASSEASRVYGYTF,.,.,TRBJ1-2,TRBV6-1
TGTGCCAGCAGACCCGGGACAGGGGCAGGGGATACGCAGTATTTT,CASRPGTGAGDTQYF,TRBD1,.,TRBJ2-3,TRBV12-3/TRBV12-4
TGTGCCAGCAGTTACGCCCGTGTCTACGAGCAGTACTTC,CASSYARVYEQYF,.,.,TRBJ2-7,TRBV6-5
TGCGCCAGCAGCCATAGTAGGGGACTCGGGTATGGCTACACCTTC,CASSHSRGLGYGYTF,.,once,TRBJ1-2,TRBV4-3
TGTGCCAGCAGCCAACTAGCGGGAGTTACCACAGATACGCAGTATTTT,CASSQLAGVTTDTQYF,TRBD2,.,TRBJ2-3,TRBV7-2
TGTGCCATCAGTGGCGGCACGTACGAGCAGTACTTC,CAISGGTYEQYF,.,few,TRBJ2-7,TRBV10-3
TGTGCCAGCAGGGAGAGCCCGCTTCCTAACTATGGCTACACCTTC,CASRESPLPNYGYTF,.,few,TRBJ1-2,TRBV27
TGTGCCAGCAGTTACACCGACAGGGGATATGGAAAACTGTTTTTT,CASSYTDRGYGKLFF,TRBD1,.,TRBJ1-4,TRBV6-5
TGTGCCAGCAGCCAAGGAGGGGACTACAATGAGCAGTTCTTC,CASSQGGDYNEQFF,.,few,TRBJ2-1,TRBV3-1
TGCAGTGCTAGGTCGTTAGCGGGTATCACAGATACGCAGTATTTT,CSARSLAGITDTQYF,TRBD2,.,TRBJ2-3,TRBV20-1
TGTGCCAGCAGCCAAGAGCGAACTAGGGAGACCCAGTACTTC,CASSQERTRETQYF,.,few,TRBJ2-5,TRBV3-1
TGTGCCAGCAGGGTAGGGGGTGGCGGCAATCAGCCCCAGCATTTT,CASRVGGGGNQPQHF,.,.,TRBJ1-5,TRBV6-5
TGTGCCAGCAGCGTCAATGATTCACCCCTCCACTTT,CASSVNDSPLHF,.,few,TRBJ1-6,TRBV9
TGTGCCAGCAGCCAAGGACTAGCGGAGTCCTACGAGCAGTACTTC,CASSQGLAESYEQYF,TRBD2,many,TRBJ2-7,TRBV7-2
TGTGCCAGCAGCTTGACGGGATTGAACGAGCAGTACTTC,CASSLTGLNEQYF,.,.,TRBJ2-7,TRBV7-2
TGTGCCATCAGTGAGGGGACAGCCTGGGAAAAACTGTTTTTT,CAISEGTAWEKLFF,TRBD1,.,TRBJ1-4,TRBV10-3
TGCGCCAGCAGCCGACAGAGAGAGGCGAACGAGCAGTACTTC,CASSRQREANEQYF,.,.,TRBJ2-7,TRBV4-1
TGTGCCATCAGTGGTTCCGCGGGAGTATCGGCAGATACGCAGTATTTT,CAISGSAGVSADTQYF,TRBD2,.,TRBJ2-3,TRBV10-3
TGTGCCAGCGGGGACAGGGAAAGTGAGCAGTACTTC,CASGDRESEQYF,TRBD1,.,TRBJ2-7,TRBV6-5
TGTGCCAGCAGCCCCGGGACAGCACAGCCAAACACCATATATTTT,CASSPGTAQPNTIYF,TRBD1,.,TRBJ1-3,TRBV6-1
TGCGCCAGCAGCTCGGACCGCGATGAGCAGTTCTTC,CASSSDRDEQFF,.,.,TRBJ2-1,TRBV5-1
TGCAGTGCTTTTGGCGGGCAGGTTAGAAGATGGACTGGCACAGATACGCAGTATTTT,CSAFGGQVRRWTGTDTQYF,.,.,TRBJ2-3,TRBV29-1
TGTGCCAGCACTACCGGGGGCCGCACCAATGAGCAGTTCTTC,CASTTGGRTNEQFF,.,once,TRBJ2-1,TRBV28
TGCGCCAGCAGCTTGGAAGACGATACGCAGTATTTT,CASSLEDDTQYF,.,.,TRBJ2-3,TRBV5-1
TGCAGCGTATCTGCAGGGAACACTGAAGCTTTCTTT,CSVSAGNTEAFF,.,many,TRBJ1-1,TRBV29-1
TGCGCCAGCAGGGGACAGGGAGGGTTTGGTGAGCAGTTCTTC,CASRGQGGFGEQFF,TRBD1,.,TRBJ2-1,TRBV5-1
TGTGCCAGCAGCACGGGCGGGGGAGAAAAACTGTTTTTT,CASSTGGGEKLFF,.,few,TRBJ1-4,TRBV7-9
TGTGCCAGCTCACGCGGGACAGGGGGCTCTGAGCAGTACTTC,CASSRGTGGSEQYF,TRBD1,.,TRBJ2-7,TRBV18
TGTGCCAGCACCCCCCGCGTTTGGATAACGGTGATCAATGAGCAGTACTTC,CASTPRVWITVINEQYF,.,.,TRBJ2-5,TRBV28
TGTGCCAGCAGCTTGGTTGCAGGGGCGACACAAGAGACCCAGTACTTC,CASSLVAGATQETQYF,.,.,TRBJ2-5,TRBV5-5
TGCGCCAGCAGCTTGGGCACTAGCGGGAGAGTAGGAGAGACCCAGTACTTC,CASSLGTSGRVGETQYF,TRBD2,few,TRBJ2-5,TRBV5-1
TGTGCCAGCAGCCAAGCGGGGAACGCACTAGGGAATGAGCAGTTCTTC,CASSQAGNALGNEQFF,.,few,TRBJ2-1,TRBV4-2